The 18 T cell receptor beta chains in this list originate from one sample, sequenced in a study of metastatic and nonmetastatic thyroid tumors. Ahead of thyroid surgery, no patient had received treatment of any kind. TCRdb re-clonotyped the PCR reads through MiXCR. The table includes approximately 13,000 clones, 24% detected once. Material: blood. The receptors originated from a male donor with papillary thyroid cancer or a benign thyroid nodule (not recorded which). Some clones in this sample may be carry-over from other donors' samples.

V and J are TRBV5-1 and TRBJ2-1; TRBD1 matches 8 bases. V shed 6 bases, J shed 6 bases, and the junction held 8 bases outside the gene matches. The CDR3 extends over 14 amino acids. The V gene's germline CDR1 is SGHRS and CDR2 YFSETQ. CDR3 sequence: CASTDRTGTNEQFF. CDR3 DNA sequence: TGCGCCAGCACCGACCGGACAGGGACCAATGAGCAGTTCTTC.

The rearrangement links TRBV4-1 to TRBJ2-7; 7 bases fit TRBD2. Unmatched junction bases numbered 4, after V lost 1 base and J lost 7 bases. The CDR3 consists of 13 residues. Germline CDR1 MGHRA, CDR2 YSYEKL. The CDR3 nucleotides are TGCGCCAGCAGCCAAGCCCTCGGGGGGGAGCAGTACTTC. It translates to CASSQALGGEQYF.

The chain combines TRBV27 with TRBJ2-7; the match to TRBD2 covers 12 bases. V lost 5 bases, J lost 7 bases, and 6 bases stayed unmatched. The CDR3 length is 14 residues. Germline-derived CDR1 and CDR2 are MNHEY and SMNVEV (reference sequence). In DNA form, the CDR3 reads TGTGCCAGCAGTCCGACTAGCGGGAGAGGTGAGCAGTACTTC. Translating gives CASSPTSGRGEQYF.

This clone was seen many times. This chain joins TRBV12-3 or TRBV12-4 and TRBJ1-1; 12 bases match TRBD1. The CDR3 covers 17 residues. V shed 1 base, J shed 4 bases, and the junction held 7 bases outside the gene matches. CDR3 DNA: TGTGCCAGCAGTTTAGGGCGGGACAGGGGGCATGTCACTGAAGCTTTCTTT. It specifies CASSLGRDRGHVTEAFF.

The chain combines TRBV9 with TRBJ1-2; the match to TRBD1 covers 8 bases. Germline values: CDR1 SGDLS, CDR2 YYNGEE. V shed 2 bases and J 5 bases; nucleotides not matched to a gene: 8. The CDR3 consists of 15 residues. The CDR3: CASSVGAGGRYGYTF. In DNA, the CDR3 is TGTGCCAGCAGCGTGGGGGCAGGGGGCAGGTATGGCTACACCTTC.

The chain couples TRBV30 to TRBJ2-7; D call uncertain. Germline V CDR1 and CDR2: GTSNPN, SVGIG (reference sequence). This CDR3 has 14 amino acids. V was clipped by 2 bases and J by 0 bases, with 11 bases between them. This CDR3 is CAWSPGLASYEQYF. The CDR3 DNA is TGTGCCTGGAGTCCCGGGCTTGCCTCCTACGAGCAGTACTTC.

This chain connects TRBV20-1 to TRBJ1-1, with D possibly matching TRBD1 (5 bases). Germline lookup yields CDR1 DFQATT and CDR2 SNEGSKA (reference sequence). V was cut by 6 bases and J by 1 base, with 15 bases left in between. This CDR3 contains 14 residues. CDR3 nucleotides: TGCAGTGCCGCACTGGGGACGGCGAACACTGAAGCTTTCTTT. This codes for CSAALGTANTEAFF.

The V and J genes are TRBV6-2 or TRBV6-3 and TRBJ2-1; D ambiguous. This CDR3 contains 14 residues. With 2 bases removed from V and 12 bases from J, the gap between germline ends came to 17 bases. The V gene's germline CDR1 is MNHEY and CDR2 SVGEGT. CDR3 region: CASSYRQFMLGQFF. The CDR3 nucleotides read TGTGCCAGCAGTTACCGCCAATTTATGCTCGGGCAGTTCTTC.

This chain joins TRBV20-1 and TRBJ2-1, with 13 nucleotides matching TRBD2. CDR1 is DFQATT and CDR2 is SNEGSKA in the germline V gene (reference sequence). The CDR3 extends over 15 amino acids. The trim removed 6 bases at V and 7 bases at J, leaving 9 bases unmatched. The CDR3 coding sequence is TGCAGTGCACTACCGGGACTAGCGGGATTGAATGAGCAGTTCTTC. Translating gives CSALPGLAGLNEQFF.

This clone was seen more than once but under ten times. The gene calls are TRBV15 and TRBJ2-5; tentatively, D is TRBD1 or TRBD2 (5 bases each). Germline V CDR1 and CDR2: LNHNV, YYDKDF (reference sequence). The CDR3 spans 15 residues. Trimming removed 3 bases from V and 2 bases from J, with 13 bases in between. Here the CDR3 DNA reads TGTGCCACCAGCAGGGGGGATGGGCCTCAAGAGACCCAGTACTTC. Its translation is CATSRGDGPQETQYF.

Only a few counts were recorded for this clone. DNA of the CDR3: TGTGCCAGCATCCCGGGGGGGGGCGTGTTGAATGAGCAGTTCTTC. It codes for CASIPGGGVLNEQFF. The chain employs TRBV28 and TRBJ2-1, with 8 bases that match TRBD2. The CDR3 runs to 15 residues. The V gene's germline CDR1 is MDHEN and CDR2 SYDVKM. With 7 bases clipped from V and 7 bases from J, the junction kept 12 bases outside the gene matches.

The chain has TRBV19 and TRBJ1-5; TRBD1 matches 8 bases. This CDR3 has 15 amino acids. Germline V lookup: CDR1 LNHDA, CDR2 SQIVND (reference sequence). V dropped 5 bases and J dropped 1; count of bases not matched to a gene: 4. The CDR3 sequence: CASSPQGASNQPQHF. As DNA, the CDR3 is TGTGCCAGTAGTCCCCAGGGGGCGAGCAATCAGCCCCAGCATTTT.

This clone has ten or more counts. This sequence joins TRBV5-1 and TRBJ2-3; the D is unclear. This CDR3 is 16 amino acids long. V lost 2 bases and J 2 bases, leaving 15 bases between the germline ends. Germline CDR1 SGHRS, CDR2 YFSETQ. CDR3 sequence (DNA): TGCGCCAGCAGCTTATCCAGCACTTCCCTCACAGATACGCAGTATTTT. Its translation: CASSLSSTSLTDTQYF.

The chain combines TRBV20-1 with TRBJ2-1; 9 bases agree with TRBD1. From germline, CDR1 is DFQATT and CDR2 SNEGSKA (reference sequence). There are 12 residues in the CDR3. The junction had 11 bases not matched to a gene; V was cut back by 6 bases and J by 14 bases. The CDR3 nucleotides read TGCAGTGCCCACGGGACAGGGACCGAGGAGTTCTTC. Its protein is CSAHGTGTEEFF.

This clone was detected many times. CDR3 nucleotides: TGTGCCAGCAGTGGACGGAGTACATTGACAGCTCGAAGGGCTCACACTGAAGCTTTCTTT. Encoded protein: CASSGRSTLTARRAHTEAFF. V and J are TRBV6-4 and TRBJ1-1, with D possibly being TRBD1 (5 bases). Germline values: CDR1 MRHNA, CDR2 SNTAGT. CDR3 length: 20 residues. Between the trimmed V and J ends, which lost 4 bases and 3 bases, there was a span of 30 bases.

This clone was counted between two and nine times. The chain joins TRBV28 to TRBJ2-1; D is unclear. The CDR3 spans 13 residues. The ends were cut back, 5 bases at V and 4 bases at J, with 9 bases in the middle. Germline lookup yields CDR1 MDHEN and CDR2 SYDVKM. CDR3 DNA sequence: TGTGCCAGCAGTCCCCCTGAATACAATGAGCAGTTCTTC. Its protein is CASSPPEYNEQFF.

This clone turned up a few times. This chain uses TRBV6-4 with TRBJ2-3; D is ambiguous. Germline V gives CDR1 MRHNA, CDR2 SNTAGT. The CDR3 is made up of 13 amino acids. With 4 bases removed from V and 2 bases from J, the gap between germline ends came to 7 bases. For the CDR3, the DNA is TGTGCCAGCAGTGTTAGGATCACAGATACGCAGTATTTT. This encodes CASSVRITDTQYF.

CDR3: CASSSDDLNTGELFF. DNA of the CDR3: TGCGCCAGCAGCTCGGACGACTTGAACACCGGGGAGCTGTTTTTT. The chain recombines TRBV5-1 with TRBJ2-2; D remains unclear. Germline loops: CDR1 SGHRS, CDR2 YFSETQ. The CDR3 contains 15 residues. V was trimmed by 3 bases and J by 1 base, leaving 10 bases between them.